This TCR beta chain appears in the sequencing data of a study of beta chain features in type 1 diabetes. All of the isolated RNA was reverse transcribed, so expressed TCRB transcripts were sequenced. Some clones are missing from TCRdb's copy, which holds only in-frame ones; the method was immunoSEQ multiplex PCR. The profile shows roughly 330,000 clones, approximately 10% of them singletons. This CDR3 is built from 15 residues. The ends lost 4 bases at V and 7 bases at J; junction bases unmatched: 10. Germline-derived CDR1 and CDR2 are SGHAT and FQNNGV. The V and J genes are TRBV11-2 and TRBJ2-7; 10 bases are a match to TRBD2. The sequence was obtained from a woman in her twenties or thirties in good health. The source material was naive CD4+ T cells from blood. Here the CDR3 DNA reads TGTGCCAGCAGCTCAACCAAGGCTAGCGGGAGTGAGCAGTACTTC. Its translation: CASSSTKASGSEQYF.